Listed here are 32 T cell receptor beta chains from one sample, sequenced in a study of T cells in Graves' hyperthyroidism and ophthalmopathy. TCR beta CDR3 sequences were amplified from RNA transcripts. When the TCR CDR3 underwent first-round RT-PCR, the HTBI primer set was used. Using its own MiXCR run on the multiplex PCR reads, TCRdb lists one record per CDR3 protein. Among 480,000 or so distinct CDR3 sequences listed, over 35% were seen once. Material for sequencing was peripheral blood or thyroid tissue (not recorded which). These receptors were collected from an adult woman with Graves' disease, either hyperthyroidism or ophthalmopathy (not recorded which).

To note about this clonotype: This may be a read error, as it is one base from a much larger clone. Without the conserved terminal phenylalanine or tryptophan, this CDR3 likely stems from a read error. V gene TRBV6-2 or TRBV6-3 combines with J gene TRBJ1-2, with D tentatively TRBD1 (6 bases). Germline loops: CDR1 MNHEY, CDR2 SVGEGT. This CDR3 comprises 13 residues. V gave up 4 bases and J gave up 7 bases, with 13 bases separating them. In nucleotides, the CDR3 is TGTGCCAGCAGTTTCGGACAGCCTTCTGGCTACACCCTC. This sequence encodes CASSFGQPSGYTL.

This clonotype was observed at least ten times. The chain links TRBV7-2 to TRBJ2-7; TRBD2 agrees at 8 bases. With 0 bases clipped from V and 6 bases from J, the junction kept 7 bases outside the gene matches. This CDR3 is built from 15 residues. CDR1 SGHTA and CDR2 FQGNSA come from the germline V gene. The CDR3 region has the DNA TGTGCCAGCAGCTTAGCGGGACTAGTGCCACCCGAGCAGTACTTC. This translates into CASSLAGLVPPEQYF. The whole variable domain, remainder taken from reference TRBV7-2 and TRBJ2-7, is GAGVSQSPSNKVTEKGKDVELRCDPISGHTALYWYRQSLGQGLEFLIYFQGNSAPDKSGLPSDRFSAERTGGSVSTLTIQRTQQEDSAVYLCASSLAGLVPPEQYFGPGTRLTVT.

This clonotype occurred once. The rearrangement links TRBV5-1 to TRBJ1-3; D gene uncertain. CDR1 and CDR2 (germline): SGHRS, YFSETQ. The CDR3 has 15 residues. V dropped 0 bases and J dropped 1 base, with 8 bases sitting between them. This chain's CDR3 is CASSLALGSGNTIYF. DNA of the CDR3: TGCGCCAGCAGCTTGGCCCTGGGTTCTGGAAACACCATATATTTT.

The V and J genes are TRBV15 and TRBJ1-6, with 8 bases that match TRBD1. This CDR3 is 14 amino acids long. Trimming at V came to 3 bases and at J to 6 bases, leaving 1 base not matched to a gene. Germline CDR1 is LNHNV and CDR2 is YYDKDF (reference sequence). This CDR3 reads CATSSTGGNSPLHF. The CDR3 DNA sequence: TGTGCCACCAGCAGTACAGGGGGTAATTCACCCCTCCACTTT.

V is TRBV7-9 and J is TRBJ1-6, with 9 bases aligning to TRBD1. V was pared by 1 base and J by 10 bases, with 2 bases of the junction left unmatched. The CDR3 totals 14 residues. Germline V gene sequence: CDR1 SEHNR, CDR2 FQNEAQ (reference sequence). For the CDR3, the DNA is TGTGCCAGCAGCTTAGGGACAGGGGAATCACCCCTCCACTTT. Protein sequence: CASSLGTGESPLHF.

This chain uses TRBV10-3 with TRBJ1-2; maybe TRBD1 (6 bases). CDR3 length: 14 residues. Trimming removed 0 bases at V and 8 bases at J, with 13 bases between. Germline V lookup: CDR1 ENHRY, CDR2 SYGVKD. The CDR3 is CAISESRTEGGYTF. CDR3 DNA sequence: TGTGCCATCAGTGAGTCGAGGACAGAGGGGGGCTACACCTTC.

This chain links TRBV7-8 with TRBJ1-4; tentatively, D is TRBD1 (5 bases). The CDR3 runs to 16 residues. The germline gives CDR1 SGHVS, CDR2 FQNEAQ. V was clipped by 2 bases and J by 0 bases, with 10 bases between them. The CDR3 nucleotides read TGTGCCAGCAGCTTAACGCAGGGTGCAACTAATGAAAAACTGTTTTTT. As protein: CASSLTQGATNEKLFF. Full variable domain (rest looked up from reference TRBV7-8 and TRBJ1-4): GAGVSQSPRYKVAKRGQDVALRCDPISGHVSLFWYQQALGQGPEFLTYFQNEAQLDKSGLPSDRFFAERPEGSVSTLKIQRTQQEDSAVYLCASSLTQGATNEKLFFGSGTQLSVL.

This clonotype showed up many times. The chain uses TRBV14 and TRBJ1-2; D gene ambiguous. CDR1 is SGHDN and CDR2 is FVKESK in the germline V gene. The V end was cut by 0 bases, the J end by 4 bases, with 18 bases between. This CDR3 is built from 17 residues. The CDR3 reads CASSQDPGLDMFYGYTF. The CDR3 nucleotides are TGTGCCAGCAGCCAAGATCCGGGATTAGACATGTTCTATGGCTACACCTTC.

This clonotype was picked up a small number of times. This chain connects TRBV29-1 to TRBJ1-2; perhaps TRBD1 as D (5 bases). V dropped 6 bases and J dropped 7 bases, with 12 bases sitting between them. Germline V gene sequence: CDR1 SQVTM, CDR2 ANQGSEA. The CDR3 is made up of 11 amino acids. The CDR3 DNA reads TGCAGCGTGAGGGGAAGCGGTGGCTACACCTTC. As protein: CSVRGSGGYTF.

This clonotype was counted only a few times. V and J are TRBV10-3 and TRBJ1-2; D gene ambiguous. Germline values: CDR1 ENHRY, CDR2 SYGVKD. CDR3 length: 13 amino acids. Trimming took off 0 bases at V and 5 bases at J, with 7 bases between the two ends. The CDR3 loop reads CAISESEIYGYTF. DNA of the CDR3: TGTGCCATCAGTGAGTCAGAAATTTATGGCTACACCTTC.

V usage is TRBV2 and J usage is TRBJ1-4; maybe TRBD1 (5 bases). Looked up from germline, CDR1 is SNHLY and CDR2 is FYNNEI. This CDR3 has 14 residues. Trimming took 6 bases from V and 5 from J, leaving 13 bases between them. The CDR3 region is CASRGDGPNEKLFF. The CDR3 DNA is TGTGCCAGCAGGGGGGATGGGCCCAATGAAAAACTGTTTTTT.

This clonotype was recorded at least ten times. This rearrangement joins TRBV19 to TRBJ1-1; TRBD1 matches at 7 bases. J was trimmed by 0 bases and V by 4 bases; bases with no gene match: 11. Germline-derived CDR1 and CDR2 are LNHDA and SQIVND (reference sequence). The CDR3 covers 17 residues. CDR3 sequence reads: CASSTPPAGGLNTEAFF. The CDR3 DNA sequence: TGTGCCAGTAGTACCCCCCCGGCAGGGGGGTTGAACACTGAAGCTTTCTTT. The whole variable domain, remainder taken from reference TRBV19 and TRBJ1-1, is DGGITQSPKYLFRKEGQNVTLSCEQNLNHDAMYWYRQDPGQGLRLIYYSQIVNDFQKGDIAEGYSVSREKKESFPLTVTSAQKNPTAFYLCASSTPPAGGLNTEAFFGQGTRLTVV.

This rearrangement joins TRBV19 to TRBJ2-5; D is ambiguous. Germline loops: CDR1 LNHDA, CDR2 SQIVND (reference sequence). Trimming cost V 5 bases and J 5 bases, with 9 bases left between them. The CDR3 covers 12 residues. CDR3 in amino acids: CASSSFSETQYF. CDR3 DNA sequence: TGTGCCAGTAGTTCCTTCTCGGAGACCCAGTACTTC.

CDR3 in amino acids: CASSQHSGTTYEQYF. The DNA of the CDR3 is TGTGCCAGCAGCCAGCACTCCGGGACAACCTACGAGCAGTACTTC. The chain links TRBV14 to TRBJ2-7, with a possible D match to TRBD1 (6 bases). The CDR3 runs 15 residues. The V gene lost 3 bases and the J gene lost 2 bases, with 14 bases spanning the gap. From germline, CDR1 is SGHDN and CDR2 FVKESK. Based on the CDR3 plus reference TRBV14 and TRBJ2-7, the full variable domain is EAGVTQFPSHSVIEKGQTVTLRCDPISGHDNLYWYRRVMGKEIKFLLHFVKESKQDESGMPNNRFLAERTGGTYSTLKVQPAELEDSGVYFCASSQHSGTTYEQYFGPGTRLTVT.

V and J are TRBV7-9 and TRBJ1-1; 8 positions match TRBD1. CDR1 is SEHNR, CDR2 FQNEAQ, per germline (reference sequence). There are 17 residues in the CDR3. V shed 5 bases, J shed 1 base, and the junction held 12 bases outside the gene matches. The CDR3 loop reads CASSPPVWDRRNTEAFF. The CDR3 bases are TGTGCCAGCAGCCCACCTGTCTGGGACAGGAGGAACACTGAAGCTTTCTTT.

The J gene is TRBJ2-7, the V gene TRBV15; D gene ambiguous. Germline assignment: CDR1 LNHNV and CDR2 YYDKDF (reference sequence). The CDR3 runs to 14 residues. V lost 0 bases to trimming and J lost 7 bases, with 13 bases between them. The CDR3 nucleotides are TGTGCCACCAGCAGAGACCCGAAGGGTCCAGAGCAGTACTTC. Protein: CATSRDPKGPEQYF.

With regard to this clonotype: Given a much more abundant clone one base away, this may be a read error. The chain has TRBV4-1 and TRBJ1-1, with unresolved D. The CDR3 runs to 14 residues. Trimming removed 0 bases at V and 8 bases at J, with 13 bases between. CDR1 is MGHRA, CDR2 YSYEKL, per germline. The CDR3 bases are TGCGCCAGCAGCCAAGAAGTAACGCCGACGGAAGCTTTCTTT. As protein: CASSQEVTPTEAFF.

The chain couples TRBV11-2 to TRBJ1-1; 8 bases line up with TRBD1. The germline V gene has CDR1 SGHAT and CDR2 FQNNGV. V lost 9 bases, J lost 3 bases, and 12 bases stayed unmatched. CDR3 size: 15 residues. Here the CDR3 reads CASSLRHRGDTEAFF. In nucleotides, the CDR3 is TGTGCCAGTAGTCTACGTCACAGGGGGGACACTGAAGCTTTCTTT.

This clonotype has a count of ten or more. The rearrangement links TRBV20-1 to TRBJ1-4, with D possibly matching TRBD1 (5 bases). The CDR3 is made up of 11 amino acids. The V and J ends lost 3 bases and 13 bases respectively, with 12 bases between them. Germline V gene lookup returns CDR1 DFQATT and CDR2 SNEGSKA (reference sequence). This CDR3 reads CSASGGQGLFF. For the CDR3, the DNA is TGCAGTGCTAGCGGGGGTCAGGGACTGTTTTTT.

At least ten counts were recorded for this clonotype. The chain couples TRBV15 to TRBJ1-4; possibly TRBD1 for D (5 bases). V was cut by 0 bases and J by 5 bases, with 10 bases left in between. This CDR3 has 15 residues. CDR1 LNHNV and CDR2 YYDKDF come from the germline V gene (reference sequence). CDR3 in amino acids: CATSREWGGNEKLFF. The CDR3 nucleotides read TGTGCCACCAGCAGAGAGTGGGGGGGGAATGAAAAACTGTTTTTT.

This chain links TRBV7-2 with TRBJ2-5; 7 positions agree with TRBD2. The CDR3 totals 17 residues. The J segment lost 5 bases and the V segment lost 4 bases, leaving 16 bases of the junction unmatched. Germline loops: CDR1 SGHTA, CDR2 FQGNSA. The CDR3 loop reads CASSSPRLAQKGETQYF. CDR3 coding DNA: TGTGCCAGCAGCTCACCCCGACTAGCCCAAAAGGGGGAGACCCAGTACTTC. Combining the CDR3 with reference TRBV7-2 and TRBJ2-5 gives the whole variable domain GAGVSQSPSNKVTEKGKDVELRCDPISGHTALYWYRQSLGQGLEFLIYFQGNSAPDKSGLPSDRFSAERTGGSVSTLTIQRTQQEDSAVYLCASSSPRLAQKGETQYFGPGTRLLVL.

The table lists this clonotype with many counts. The chain joins TRBV7-9 to TRBJ1-2; 11 nucleotides align to TRBD1. V lost 6 bases and J lost 4; bases outside the gene matches: 4. The CDR3 is 14 residues long. CDR1 SEHNR and CDR2 FQNEAQ come from the germline V gene (reference sequence). The CDR3 bases are TGTGCCAGCAGTTCCGGGACAGGGGGCTATGGCTACACCTTC. This encodes CASSSGTGGYGYTF.

This clonotype was counted ten times or more. The V call is TRBV3-1, the J call TRBJ1-2; D might be TRBD1 (6 bases). Trimming removed 1 base from V and 13 bases from J, with 10 bases in between. The CDR3 length is 11 residues. Germline V gene data show CDR1 as LGHDT and CDR2 as YNNKEL (reference sequence). The CDR3 region is CASSQGGGSTF. The CDR3 region has the DNA TGTGCCAGCAGCCAAGGAGGGGGAAGCACCTTC.

This clonotype was detected many times. This chain connects TRBV4-3 to TRBJ2-5; TRBD2 matches at 8 bases. Germline V lookup: CDR1 LGHNA, CDR2 YSLEER. The CDR3 is made up of 15 amino acids. The J segment lost 4 bases and the V segment lost 3 bases, leaving 7 bases of the junction unmatched. DNA for the CDR3: TGCGCCAGCAGCCAGGGCATAGCGGGACGAGAGACCCAGTACTTC. Translating gives CASSQGIAGRETQYF.

Many counts were recorded for this clonotype. The chain carries TRBV6-5 and TRBJ2-7, with 8 bases lining up with TRBD1. This CDR3 is built from 14 residues. Germline assignment: CDR1 MNHEY and CDR2 SVGAGI. The V gene end was trimmed by 6 bases and the J gene end by 5 bases; junction bases not matched to a gene: 9. The CDR3 DNA sequence: TGTGCCAGCAGACGGACAGGGATTATCGACGAGCAGTACTTC. Amino acids: CASRRTGIIDEQYF.

This clonotype came up a few times. This rearrangement joins TRBV29-1 to TRBJ1-2; possibly TRBD1 for D (5 bases). Germline V lookup: CDR1 SQVTM, CDR2 ANQGSEA. The CDR3 covers 13 residues. Trimming left V 6 bases short and J 8 bases short, with 19 bases between. For the CDR3, the DNA is TGCAGCGTAGATCGATCACAGGTTGGGGGCTACACCTTC. Amino acid sequence: CSVDRSQVGGYTF.

This clonotype came up many times. The rearrangement joins TRBV7-3 to TRBJ1-4; D is unclear. The CDR3 has 16 residues. V lost 5 bases and J 8 bases, leaving 21 bases between the germline ends. Germline lookup yields CDR1 SGHTA and CDR2 FQGTGA. The CDR3 DNA reads TGTGCCAGCAGCCCCGGGGAGGGTGCGGGAAGGGAAAAACTGTTTTTT. Translated: CASSPGEGAGREKLFF.

The DNA of the CDR3 is TGTGCCAGCAGGAGTGGGGGGCGCGCAGCTTTCTTT. This encodes CASRSGGRAAFF. The chain recombines TRBV2 with TRBJ1-1; D is possibly TRBD1 (6 bases). The germline V gene encodes CDR1 SNHLY and CDR2 FYNNEI. The CDR3 runs to 12 residues. V was shortened by 6 bases and J by 10 bases, with 15 bases between the two germline ends.

V is TRBV29-1 and J is TRBJ2-3; no reliable D call. The CDR3 consists of 15 residues. Germline V gene data show CDR1 as SQVTM and CDR2 as ANQGSEA. Deletions cut 0 bases from V and 1 base from J, with 11 bases between. The CDR3 DNA reads as TGCAGCGTTGAAGATAGGGTATTTGGCACAGATACGCAGTATTTT. Amino acids: CSVEDRVFGTDTQYF.

The rearrangement uses TRBV10-3 and TRBJ2-1; 7 bases agree with TRBD2. There are 14 residues in the CDR3. Losses at the gene ends were 5 bases for V and 5 bases for J; bases not matched to a gene: 6. Germline CDR1 and CDR2: ENHRY and SYGVKD. This chain's CDR3 is CAISWTGTNNEQFF. The CDR3, as DNA: TGTGCCATCAGTTGGACCGGGACTAACAATGAGCAGTTCTTC.

The rearrangement links TRBV10-3 to TRBJ2-2; the match to TRBD2 covers 10 bases. Looked up from germline, CDR1 is ENHRY and CDR2 is SYGVKD. The CDR3 loop spans 16 amino acids. V gave up 4 bases and J gave up 6 bases; unmatched junction bases: 8. This chain's CDR3 is CAISAAGGIKAGELFF. The CDR3 bases are TGTGCCATCAGTGCAGCGGGAGGGATTAAGGCCGGGGAGCTGTTTTTT.

This clonotype has just a few counts. The chain couples TRBV24-1 to TRBJ2-3; D remains unclear. The CDR3 is 11 amino acids. V was trimmed by 6 bases and J by 2 bases, leaving 2 bases between them. Germline assignment: CDR1 KGHDR and CDR2 SFDVKD. CDR3 residues: CATSHTDTQYF. The CDR3, as DNA: TGTGCCACCAGTCACACAGATACGCAGTATTTT.